The entry below gives a single TCR beta chain sequence along with its context. Antigen specificity is unknown. Using immunoSEQ multiplex PCR, the repertoire was profiled, and TCRdb retains in-frame clones only, with some absent. The sample has some 650,000 clones; around 97% are singletons. Caucasian adults residing in Nashville, Tennessee made up all the donors. This sample stems from a study of shared clonotypes between healthy human individuals. The CDR3 totals 14 residues. Trimming at V came to 3 bases and at J to 1 base, leaving 2 bases not matched to a gene. Germline lookup yields CDR1 ENHRY and CDR2 SYGVKD. Study-level findings and limits: The sole specimen, blood, was sampled, and tissue repertoires likely differ.

Sequencing used naive CD4+ T cells sorted from blood. The subset denotes: CD45RA+ positively selected. The sequence derives from a woman aged 25 to 39 in good health. The J gene is TRBJ1-1, the V gene TRBV10-3; 7 positions match TRBD1. This CDR3 reads CAISDYRGNTEAFF. The CDR3 nucleotides read TGTGCCATCAGTGACTACAGGGGGAACACTGAAGCTTTCTTT.